This T cell receptor (beta chain) was identified in a study of type 1 regulatory T cells. Study in general: This in vitro CD4 product, T-allo10, is enriched for Tr1 cells and alloantigen-specific.

This clonotype was counted only a few times. Looked up from germline, CDR1 is DFQATT and CDR2 is SNEGSKA (reference sequence). V was clipped by 2 bases and J by 1 base, with 11 bases between them. The CDR3 runs to 14 residues. MiXCR, run by TCRdb on the reads, gives a single entry per CDR3 protein. The profile covers approximately 97,000 distinct CDR3 sequences, with around a third appearing a single time and about 2.4% taken by the ten largest. The source material was CD4+ T cells, either the whole sample or a sorted fraction (not recorded which). This receptor was obtained from a human donor in good health. The chain couples TRBV20-1 to TRBJ2-5; D gene unclear. In DNA form, the CDR3 reads TGCAGTGCTAGAATGGCAGGCATCCAAGAGACCCAGTACTTC. Encoded protein: CSARMAGIQETQYF.